This T cell receptor (beta chain) was recorded in a study of identical twins. At least ten counts were recorded for this clonotype. TCRdb itself ran the 5' RACE reads through MiXCR, one entry per CDR3 protein. The sample lists 690,000 or so distinct CDR3 sequences, less than 10% seen once, with 0.75% to 1% in the top ten. This CDR3 has 15 amino acids. With 0 bases removed from V and 2 bases from J, the gap between germline ends came to 12 bases. Germline V gene sequence: CDR1 SGHRS, CDR2 YFSETQ. In addition, the sample was reused for a study of yellow fever vaccine responses in identical twins.

The rearrangement joins TRBV5-1 to TRBJ2-7; D is possibly TRBD1 (6 bases). The sample consisted of PBMCs. This sequence originates from a woman aged 18-29 years in good health. Written as DNA, the CDR3 is TGCGCCAGCAGCTTGGCCTCAGGGGCACCCTACGAGCAGTACTTC. Translation: CASSLASGAPYEQYF. The full variable domain, rest sourced from reference TRBV5-1 and TRBJ2-7, is KAGVTQTPRYLIKTRGQQVTLSCSPISGHRSVSWYQQTPGQGLQFLFEYFSETQRNKGNFPGRFSGRQFSNSRSEMNVSTLELGDSALYLCASSLASGAPYEQYFGPGTRLTVT.